Listed below are T cell receptor beta chains from one sample, sequenced in a study of T cell repertoires in cytomegalovirus infection. For these TCRs, the target antigens are not known. TCRdb called the reads again in MiXCR, with one record for every CDR3 protein. The data hold about 6,100 distinct CDR3 sequences, with roughly half observed a single time. The sample consisted of PBMCs, sequenced either directly or after in vitro stimulation (not recorded which). These receptors all come from a human donor in good health (CMV status not recorded). Some clones in this sample may be carry-over from other donors' samples. Each CDR3 is given with its conserved first and last residue. A D gene is named only where the DNA matches it firmly. Size is omitted from some rows. Given values are once, few, many or a class for expanded clones.

D: -
V: TRBV28
J: TRBJ1-5
size: -
CDR3: CASRPTLYSNHPQHF
DNA: TGTGCCAGCAGGCCTACACTCTATAGCAATCATCCCCAGCATTTC

D: TRBD1
V: TRBV4-1
J: TRBJ1-4
size: -
CDR3: CASSRTGEREKLFF
DNA: TGCGCCAGCAGCCGGACAGGGGAACGAGAAAAACTGTTTTTT

D: -
V: TRBV6-1
J: TRBJ1-2
size: many
CDR3: CASSLHRGGYTF
DNA: TGTGCCAGCAGTCTCCACCGGGGTGGCTACACCTTC

D: TRBD1
V: TRBV7-8
J: TRBJ1-5
size: -
CDR3: CASSLVVRGRGQPQHF
DNA: TGTGCCAGCAGCTTAGTTGTCAGGGGGCGCGGTCAGCCCCAGCATTTT

D: TRBD1
V: TRBV5-1
J: TRBJ1-2
size: -
CDR3: CASSWDRVNSVVDGYTF
DNA: TGCGCCAGCAGCTGGGACAGGGTGAATTCGGTGGTAGATGGCTACACCTTC

D: -
V: TRBV7-3
J: TRBJ2-1
size: once
CDR3: CSSSQGSYNELFF
DNA: TGTTCCAGCAGTCAAGGGTCCTACAATGAGCTGTTCTTC

D: -
V: TRBV28
J: TRBJ2-1
size: -
CDR3: CASSFDLAEHLF
DNA: TGTGCCAGCAGTTTTGACCTAGCTGAGCATTTGTTC

D: TRBD2
V: TRBV5-5
J: TRBJ2-1
size: -
CDR3: CASSWRGALADPQFF
DNA: TGTGCCAGCAGCTGGCGGGGGGCACTAGCGGACCCCCAGTTCTTC

D: -
V: TRBV5-1
J: TRBJ1-2
size: -
CDR3: CASSFAAWDISGYTF
DNA: TGCGCCAGCAGCTTTGCCGCTTGGGACATCTCGGGCTACACCTTC

D: -
V: TRBV25-1
J: TRBJ1-4
size: -
CDR3: CASRRGQEHLVF
DNA: TGTGCCAGCAGGCGAGGTCAAGAACACCTGGTTTTT

D: TRBD1
V: TRBV7-4
J: TRBJ2-5
size: few
CDR3: CASSPPRQGLRETQYF
DNA: TGTGCCAGCAGCCCTCCCCGACAGGGTCTCCGAGAGACCCAGTACTTC

D: -
V: TRBV6-5
J: TRBJ1-5
size: few
CDR3: CASSMVQKNPPQHF
DNA: TGTGCCAGCAGCATGGTACAGAAGAATCCTCCCCAGCATTTT

D: -
V: TRBV2
J: TRBJ1-5
size: few
CDR3: CASGRAGQPQHF
DNA: TGTGCCAGCGGGAGAGCAGGCCAGCCCCAGCATTTT

D: -
V: TRBV20-1
J: TRBJ1-5
size: many
CDR3: CSAAIPGQASNQPQHF
DNA: TGCAGTGCAGCTATTCCGGGACAAGCAAGCAATCAGCCCCAGCATTTT

D: TRBD2
V: TRBV4-2
J: TRBJ2-4
size: -
CDR3: CASSPGPGGFAKNIPYF
DNA: TGTGCCAGCAGCCCCGGACCGGGGGGGTTCGCCAAAAACATTCCGTACTTC

D: -
V: TRBV4-1
J: TRBJ2-7
size: -
CDR3: CASSPGLLGGYEQYF
DNA: TGCGCCAGCAGCCCAGGACTCCTCGGGGGCTACGAGCAGTACTTC

D: -
V: TRBV28
J: TRBJ2-7
size: -
CDR3: CAITPTQLDFDQYF
DNA: TGTGCCATAACTCCCACCCAACTAGACTTCGATCAGTACTTC

D: -
V: TRBV28
J: TRBJ2-1
size: -
CDR3: CSSGFYLAETFF
DNA: TGTTCAAGCGGTTTTTACCTAGCTGAGACGTTCTTC

D: -
V: TRBV11-2
J: TRBJ2-3
size: -
CDR3: CASSSTDTQYF
DNA: TGTGCCAGCAGCAGCACAGATACGCAGTATTTT

D: TRBD1
V: TRBV4-1
J: TRBJ1-6
size: -
CDR3: CASTFLVVGTENNSPLHF
DNA: TGCGCCAGCACCTTCCTGGTGGTGGGGACAGAAAATAATTCACCCCTCCACTTT

D: -
V: TRBV28
J: TRBJ2-7
size: -
CDR3: CASITPQLDYEQSF
DNA: TGTGCCAGCATTACCCCCCAACTAGACTACGAGCAGTCCTTC

D: -
V: TRBV7-8
J: TRBJ2-7
size: many
CDR3: CASSWDTPFDWQYF
DNA: TGTGCCAGCAGCTGGGACACCCCTTTCGACTGGCAGTACTTC

D: TRBD1
V: TRBV12-3/TRBV12-4
J: TRBJ1-5
size: -
CDR3: CASRPGTGMNQPQHF
DNA: TGTGCCAGCAGACCCGGGACAGGGATGAATCAGCCCCAGCATTTT

D: -
V: TRBV7-3
J: TRBJ1-2
size: few
CDR3: CASSRGPFYGYTF
DNA: TGTGCCAGCAGCCGCGGACCATTCTATGGCTACACCTTC

D: -
V: TRBV28
J: TRBJ2-2
size: few
CDR3: CASSLGTLGAGELFF
DNA: TGTGCCAGCAGCCTCGGGACTCTCGGCGCCGGGGAGCTGTTTTTT

D: TRBD1
V: TRBV4-3
J: TRBJ1-1
size: -
CDR3: CASSRSPPRDRGQGRNTEAFF
DNA: TGCGCCAGCAGCCGCTCACCCCCCCGGGACAGGGGGCAGGGAAGGAACACTGAAGCTTTCTTT

D: -
V: TRBV7-2
J: TRBJ2-7
size: -
CDR3: CASSGVGEQYF
DNA: TGTGCCAGCAGCGGCGTCGGCGAGCAGTACTTC

D: TRBD1
V: TRBV7-8
J: TRBJ1-2
size: few
CDR3: CASSLESGTGGGYTF
DNA: TGTGCCAGCAGCTTGGAGTCCGGGACAGGGGGCGGCTACACCTTC